This is a list of T cell receptor beta chains from one sample in a study of shared clonotypes between healthy human individuals. The protocol was immunoSEQ multiplex PCR, while the TCRdb copy is restricted to in-frame clones and leaves out a portion. This table has about half a million clones, approximately 79% appearing once. Material for sequencing was PBMCs. These receptors were taken from a woman in her forties in good health. Some clones in this sample may be carry-over from other donors' samples. The CDR3 runs from the conserved cysteine through the conserved F or W. A D gene is named only where the DNA matches it firmly. Clone sizes are given selectively: once, few, many, or a class where the clone is expanded.

abundance	j_gene	d_gene	v_gene	CDR3nt	CDR3aa
few	TRBJ2-6	NA	TRBV27	TGTGCCAGCAGTATCATCTCCGGGGGGGCCAACGTCCTGACTTTC	CASSIISGGANVLTF
NA	TRBJ1-1	NA	TRBV2	TGTGCCAGCAGTGATCTGGGGAACACTGAAGCTTTCTTT	CASSDLGNTEAFF
NA	TRBJ1-1	NA	TRBV6-1	TGTGCCAGCAGTGAAAGGCGCCTAGCTTTCTTT	CASSERRLAFF
NA	TRBJ1-1	NA	TRBV4-3	TGCGCCAGCAGCCAAGATGGCAGGGGTTGGACTGAAGCTTTCTTT	CASSQDGRGWTEAFF
NA	TRBJ1-4	NA	TRBV28	TGTGCCAGCAGTCCTAGGGTGGTTGTGGTGAGAAAACTGTTTTTT	CASSPRVVVVRKLFF
few	TRBJ1-1	TRBD1	TRBV9	TGTGCCAGCAGCGTAGCAGGACAGGGGGTGAGGACTGAAGCTTTCTTT	CASSVAGQGVRTEAFF
NA	TRBJ2-5	NA	TRBV2	TGTGCCAGCAGTTCCCAAGAGACCCAGTACTTC	CASSSQETQYF
few	TRBJ1-5	TRBD1	TRBV10-3	TGTGCCATCAGGCCCGGGACAGGGTTCAATCAGCCCCAGCATTTT	CAIRPGTGFNQPQHF
NA	TRBJ1-5	NA	TRBV2	TGTGCCAGCACCGCCTCGGGGGTTAGTCAGCCCCAGCATTTT	CASTASGVSQPQHF
NA	TRBJ1-1	NA	TRBV6-6	TGTGCCAGCAGTTCAAGCGGGGGGGCGCGCACTGAAGCTTTCTTT	CASSSSGGARTEAFF
NA	TRBJ1-1	NA	TRBV28	TGTGCCAGCAGTTTATACCCTTGGTGGGAGAACACTGAAGCTTTCTTT	CASSLYPWWENTEAFF
NA	TRBJ2-7	TRBD1	TRBV28	TGTGCCAGCAGCCTCCAACCGGGACAGCGTTTTGCTTCCTACGAGCAGTACTTC	CASSLQPGQRFASYEQYF
NA	TRBJ1-2	NA	TRBV28	TGTGCCAGCAGAGAGACAGGATTGTACTATGGCTACACCTTC	CASRETGLYYGYTF
NA	TRBJ1-2	NA	TRBV6-1	TGTGCCAGCAGTGACTCCCGAGCGGGGGCTTATGGCTACACCTTC	CASSDSRAGAYGYTF
few	TRBJ1-1	NA	TRBV2	TGTGCCAGCAGGCCCCTACCTAACACTGAAGCTTTCTTT	CASRPLPNTEAFF
NA	TRBJ2-1	NA	TRBV7-2	TGTGCCAGCAGCTTAGGACCCGGGACTCCCCGTGGAGGGCTCTTC	CASSLGPGTPRGGLF
NA	TRBJ2-1	TRBD2	TRBV19	TGTGCCAGTAGGCTAGCGGGAGGGAATGAGCAGTTCTTC	CASRLAGGNEQFF
NA	TRBJ2-5	TRBD2	TRBV7-2	TGTGCCAGCAGCCTTAGCGGGAGTAGAGCGGGGACCCAGTACTTC	CASSLSGSRAGTQYF
NA	TRBJ2-3	TRBD2	TRBV28	TGTGCCAGCAGCCTAGCGGGAGGGCCCTCAGATACGCAGTATTTT	CASSLAGGPSDTQYF
once	TRBJ1-2	NA	TRBV11-2	TGTGCCAGCAGCCCAATTCGGCCCGGTAGTCGGGAAAACTATGGCTACACCTTC	CASSPIRPGSRENYGYTF
NA	TRBJ2-1	TRBD2	TRBV27	TGTGCCAGCAGTTTATCCCGGGGGGGAGGGCTCAATGAGCAGTTCTTC	CASSLSRGGGLNEQFF
NA	TRBJ1-1	NA	TRBV27	TGTGCCAGCAGTCCGAGGGGGGGGGACACTGAAGCTTTCTTT	CASSPRGGDTEAFF
NA	TRBJ1-6	NA	TRBV30	TGTGCCTGGGCCCTGCCCGGGTATTCACCCCTCCACTTT	CAWALPGYSPLHF
NA	TRBJ1-1	NA	TRBV19	TGTGCCAGTAGTATTTGGGGCGCTGAAGCTTTCTTT	CASSIWGAEAFF
NA	TRBJ2-7	NA	TRBV13	TGTGCCAGCAGCCCTAGATGGGGCGAGCAGTACTTC	CASSPRWGEQYF
once	TRBJ2-5	TRBD2	TRBV2	TGTGCCAGCAGTGAAGCCCCCCAGGGGAGCGGGGGAGAGACCCAGTACTTC	CASSEAPQGSGGETQYF
NA	TRBJ2-3	NA	TRBV6-5	TGTGCCAGCAGGCGCGGCACAGATACGCAGTATTTT	CASRRGTDTQYF
NA	TRBJ2-5	NA	TRBV28	TGTGCCAGCAGCGCCGACAGCTACCAAGAGACCCAGTACTTC	CASSADSYQETQYF